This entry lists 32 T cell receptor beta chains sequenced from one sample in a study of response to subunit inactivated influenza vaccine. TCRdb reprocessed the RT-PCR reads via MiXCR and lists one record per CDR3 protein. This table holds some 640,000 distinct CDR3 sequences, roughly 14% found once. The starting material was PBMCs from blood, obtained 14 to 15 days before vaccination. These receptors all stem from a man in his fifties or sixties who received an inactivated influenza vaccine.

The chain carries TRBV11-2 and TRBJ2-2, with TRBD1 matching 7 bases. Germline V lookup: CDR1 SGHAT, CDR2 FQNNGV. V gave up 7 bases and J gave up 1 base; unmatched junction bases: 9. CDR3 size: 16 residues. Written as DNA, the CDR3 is TGTGCCAGCACCCCCGACAGGGTAGGGAACACCGGGGAGCTGTTTTTT. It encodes CASTPDRVGNTGELFF.

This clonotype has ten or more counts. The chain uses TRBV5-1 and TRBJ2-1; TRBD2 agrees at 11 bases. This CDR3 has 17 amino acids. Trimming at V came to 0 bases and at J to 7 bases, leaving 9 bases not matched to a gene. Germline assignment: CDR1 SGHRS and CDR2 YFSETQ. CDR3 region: CASSLASIGLAGNEQFF. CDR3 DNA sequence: TGCGCCAGCAGCTTGGCCTCGATAGGACTAGCGGGTAATGAGCAGTTCTTC.

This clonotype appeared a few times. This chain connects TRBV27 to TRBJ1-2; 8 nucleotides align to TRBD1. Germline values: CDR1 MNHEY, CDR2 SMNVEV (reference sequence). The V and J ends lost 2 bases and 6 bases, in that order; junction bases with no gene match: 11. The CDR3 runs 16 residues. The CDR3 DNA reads TGTGCCAGCAGTTTAGGACAGGGCCGGGGATTGCATGGCTACACCTTC. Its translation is CASSLGQGRGLHGYTF.

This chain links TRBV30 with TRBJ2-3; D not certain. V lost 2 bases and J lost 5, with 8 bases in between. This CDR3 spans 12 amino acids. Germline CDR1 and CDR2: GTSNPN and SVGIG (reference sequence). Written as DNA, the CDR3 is TGTGCCTGGAGTTTCATTGGAGATACGCAGTATTTT. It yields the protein CAWSFIGDTQYF.

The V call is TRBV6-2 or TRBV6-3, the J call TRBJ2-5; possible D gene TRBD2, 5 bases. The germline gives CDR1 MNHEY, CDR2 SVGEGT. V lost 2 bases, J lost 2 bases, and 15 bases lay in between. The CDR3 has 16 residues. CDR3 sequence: CASSYLYFEGQETQYF. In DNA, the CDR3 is TGTGCCAGCAGTTACCTGTATTTTGAGGGACAAGAGACCCAGTACTTC.

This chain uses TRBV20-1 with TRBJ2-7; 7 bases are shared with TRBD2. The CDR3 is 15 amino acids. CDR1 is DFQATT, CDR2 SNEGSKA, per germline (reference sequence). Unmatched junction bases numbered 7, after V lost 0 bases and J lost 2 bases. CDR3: CSARDFERGAYEQYF. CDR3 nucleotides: TGCAGTGCTAGAGATTTCGAGCGGGGAGCCTACGAGCAGTACTTC.

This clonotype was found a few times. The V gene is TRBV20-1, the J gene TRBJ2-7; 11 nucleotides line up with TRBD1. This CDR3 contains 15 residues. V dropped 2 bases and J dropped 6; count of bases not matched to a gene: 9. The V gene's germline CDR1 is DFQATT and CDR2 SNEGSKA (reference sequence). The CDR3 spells CSARNPGQGEAEQYF. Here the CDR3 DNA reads TGCAGTGCTAGAAACCCGGGACAGGGGGAAGCCGAGCAGTACTTC.

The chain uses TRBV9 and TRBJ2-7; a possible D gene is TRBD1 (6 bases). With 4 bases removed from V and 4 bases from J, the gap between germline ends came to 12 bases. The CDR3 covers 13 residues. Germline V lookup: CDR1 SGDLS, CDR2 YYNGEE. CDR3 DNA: TGTGCCAGCAGCAGGGGGTTTGAGTACGAGCAGTACTTC. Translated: CASSRGFEYEQYF.

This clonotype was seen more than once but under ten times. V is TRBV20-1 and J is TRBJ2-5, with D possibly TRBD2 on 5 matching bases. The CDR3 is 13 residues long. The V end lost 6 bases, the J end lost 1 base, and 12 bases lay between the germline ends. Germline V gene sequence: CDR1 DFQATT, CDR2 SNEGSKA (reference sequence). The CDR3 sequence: CSALIRGQETQYF. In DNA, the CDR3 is TGCAGTGCCCTCATTCGGGGCCAAGAGACCCAGTACTTC.

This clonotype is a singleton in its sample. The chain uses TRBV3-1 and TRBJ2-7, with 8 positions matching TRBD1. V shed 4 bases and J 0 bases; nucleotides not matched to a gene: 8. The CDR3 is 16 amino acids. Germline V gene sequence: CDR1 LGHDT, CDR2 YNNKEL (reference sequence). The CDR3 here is CASSRAGTGASYEQYF. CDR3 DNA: TGTGCCAGCAGCCGGGCCGGGACAGGCGCCTCCTACGAGCAGTACTTC.

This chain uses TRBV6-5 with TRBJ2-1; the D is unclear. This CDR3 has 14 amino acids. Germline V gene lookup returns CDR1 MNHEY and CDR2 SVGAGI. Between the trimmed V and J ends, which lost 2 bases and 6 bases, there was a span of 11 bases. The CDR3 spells CASSYLRGFNEQFF. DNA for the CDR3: TGTGCCAGCAGTTACCTTCGAGGTTTCAATGAGCAGTTCTTC.

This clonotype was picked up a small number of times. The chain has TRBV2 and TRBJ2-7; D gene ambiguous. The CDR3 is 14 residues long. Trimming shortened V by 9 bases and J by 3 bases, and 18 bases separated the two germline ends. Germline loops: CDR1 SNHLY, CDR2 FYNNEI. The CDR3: CASNPSRSYYEQYF. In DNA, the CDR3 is TGTGCCAGTAATCCCAGCAGGAGCTACTACGAGCAGTACTTC.

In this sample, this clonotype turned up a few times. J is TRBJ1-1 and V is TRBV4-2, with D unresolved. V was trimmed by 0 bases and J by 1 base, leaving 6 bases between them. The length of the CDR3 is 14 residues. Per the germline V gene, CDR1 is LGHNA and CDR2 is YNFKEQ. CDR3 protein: CASSQDPENTEAFF. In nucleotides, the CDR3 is TGTGCCAGCAGCCAAGATCCAGAGAACACTGAAGCTTTCTTT.

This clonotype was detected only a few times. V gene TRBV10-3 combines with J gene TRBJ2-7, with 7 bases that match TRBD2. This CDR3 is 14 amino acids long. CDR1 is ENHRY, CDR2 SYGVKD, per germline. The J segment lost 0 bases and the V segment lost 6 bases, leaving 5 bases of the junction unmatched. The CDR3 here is CAIRDLADSYEQYF. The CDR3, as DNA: TGTGCCATCAGAGATCTAGCGGACTCCTACGAGCAGTACTTC.

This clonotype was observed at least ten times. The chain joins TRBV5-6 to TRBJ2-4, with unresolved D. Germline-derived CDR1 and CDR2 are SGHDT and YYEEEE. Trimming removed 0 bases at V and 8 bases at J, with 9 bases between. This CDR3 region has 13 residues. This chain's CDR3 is CASSLGTTDIQYF. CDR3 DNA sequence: TGTGCCAGCAGCTTGGGGACGACGGACATTCAGTACTTC.

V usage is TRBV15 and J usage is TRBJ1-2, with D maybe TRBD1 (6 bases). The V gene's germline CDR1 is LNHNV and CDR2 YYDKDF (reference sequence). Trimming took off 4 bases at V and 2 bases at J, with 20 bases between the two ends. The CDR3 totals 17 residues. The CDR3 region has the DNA TGTGCCACCAGCACCCTTATAGGGAACAGGGAGAACTATGGCTACACCTTC. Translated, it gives CATSTLIGNRENYGYTF.

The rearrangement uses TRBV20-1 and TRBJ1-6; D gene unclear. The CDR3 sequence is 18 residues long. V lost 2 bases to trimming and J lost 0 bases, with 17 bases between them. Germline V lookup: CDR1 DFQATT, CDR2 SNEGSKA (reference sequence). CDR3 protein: CSARRLEPTSSYNSPLHF. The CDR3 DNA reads TGCAGTGCTAGAAGACTGGAACCGACTAGCTCCTATAATTCACCCCTCCACTTT.

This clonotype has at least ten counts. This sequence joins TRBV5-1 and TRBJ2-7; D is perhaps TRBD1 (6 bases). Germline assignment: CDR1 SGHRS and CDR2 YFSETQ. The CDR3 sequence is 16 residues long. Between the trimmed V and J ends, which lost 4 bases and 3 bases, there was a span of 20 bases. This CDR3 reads CASSPDLGRGDYEQYF. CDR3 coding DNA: TGCGCCAGCAGCCCGGATCTCGGCAGGGGAGACTACGAGCAGTACTTC.

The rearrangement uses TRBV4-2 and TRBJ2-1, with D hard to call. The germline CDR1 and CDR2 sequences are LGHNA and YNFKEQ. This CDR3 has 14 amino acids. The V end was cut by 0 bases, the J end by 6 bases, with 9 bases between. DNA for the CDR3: TGTGCCAGCAGCCAAGACGGAGCCCGCAATGAGCAGTTCTTC. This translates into CASSQDGARNEQFF.

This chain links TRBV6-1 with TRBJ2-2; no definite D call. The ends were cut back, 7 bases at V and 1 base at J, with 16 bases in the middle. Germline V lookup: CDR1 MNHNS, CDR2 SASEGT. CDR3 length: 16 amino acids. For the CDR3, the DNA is TGTGCCAGCAAAAAGAACCGGGCTCTGAACACCGGGGAGCTGTTTTTT. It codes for CASKKNRALNTGELFF.

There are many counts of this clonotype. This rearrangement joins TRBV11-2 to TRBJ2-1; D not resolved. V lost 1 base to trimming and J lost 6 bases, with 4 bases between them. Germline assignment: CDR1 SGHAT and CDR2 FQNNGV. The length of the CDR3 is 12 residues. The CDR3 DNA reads TGTGCCAGCAGCTTAGCCCTCAATGAGCAGTTCTTC. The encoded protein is CASSLALNEQFF. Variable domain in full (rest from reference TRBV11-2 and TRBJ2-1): EAGVAQSPRYKIIEKRQSVAFWCNPISGHATLYWYQQILGQGPKLLIQFQNNGVVDDSQLPKDRFSAERLKGVDSTLKIQPAKLEDSAVYLCASSLALNEQFFGPGTRLTVL.

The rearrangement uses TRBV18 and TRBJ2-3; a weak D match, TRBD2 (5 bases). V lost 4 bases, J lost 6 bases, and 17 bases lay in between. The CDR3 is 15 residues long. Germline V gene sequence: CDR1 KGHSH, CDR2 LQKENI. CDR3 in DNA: TGTGCCAGCTCACTCAATTCGGGTTGGACTGATACGCAGTATTTT. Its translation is CASSLNSGWTDTQYF.

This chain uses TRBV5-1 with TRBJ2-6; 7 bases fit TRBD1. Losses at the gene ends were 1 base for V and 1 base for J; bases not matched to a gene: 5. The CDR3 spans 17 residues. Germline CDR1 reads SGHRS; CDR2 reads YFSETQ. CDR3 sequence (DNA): TGCGCCAGCAGCTTGACAGGGGCCCAGTCTGGGGCCAACGTCCTGACTTTC. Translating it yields CASSLTGAQSGANVLTF.

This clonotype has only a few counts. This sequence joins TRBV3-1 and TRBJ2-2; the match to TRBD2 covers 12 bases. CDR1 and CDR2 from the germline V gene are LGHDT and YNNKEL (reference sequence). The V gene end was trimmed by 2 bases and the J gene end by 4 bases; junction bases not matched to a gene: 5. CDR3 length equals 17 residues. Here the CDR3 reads CASSQSLAGGPTGELFF. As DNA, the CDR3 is TGTGCCAGCAGCCAATCACTAGCGGGAGGCCCCACCGGGGAGCTGTTTTTT.

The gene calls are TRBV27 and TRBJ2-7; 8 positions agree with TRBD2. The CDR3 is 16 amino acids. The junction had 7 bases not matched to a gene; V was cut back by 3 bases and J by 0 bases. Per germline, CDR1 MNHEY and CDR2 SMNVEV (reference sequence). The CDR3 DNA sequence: TGTGCCAGCAGTTTCCGAGGCGCGGGGGGCTCCTACGAGCAGTACTTC. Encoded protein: CASSFRGAGGSYEQYF.

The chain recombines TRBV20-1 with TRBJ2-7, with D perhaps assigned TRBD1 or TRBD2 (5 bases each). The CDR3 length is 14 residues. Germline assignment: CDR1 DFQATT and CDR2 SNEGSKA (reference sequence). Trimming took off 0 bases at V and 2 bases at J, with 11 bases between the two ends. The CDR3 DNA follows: TGCAGTGCTAGAGATACGGGGCCTGCCTACGAGCAGTACTTC. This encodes CSARDTGPAYEQYF.

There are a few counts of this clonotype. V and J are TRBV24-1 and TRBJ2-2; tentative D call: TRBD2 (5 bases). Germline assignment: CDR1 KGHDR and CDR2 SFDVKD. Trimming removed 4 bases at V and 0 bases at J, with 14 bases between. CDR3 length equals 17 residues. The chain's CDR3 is CATSDPPPGTNTGELFF. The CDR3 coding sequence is TGTGCCACCAGTGACCCCCCCCCGGGAACGAACACCGGGGAGCTGTTTTTT.

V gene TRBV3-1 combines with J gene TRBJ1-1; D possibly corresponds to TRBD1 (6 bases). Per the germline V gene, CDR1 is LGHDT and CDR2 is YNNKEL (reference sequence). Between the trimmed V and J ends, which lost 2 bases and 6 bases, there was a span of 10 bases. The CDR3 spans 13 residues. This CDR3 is CASSQRQDPEAFF. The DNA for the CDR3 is TGTGCCAGCAGCCAAAGACAGGACCCTGAAGCTTTCTTT.

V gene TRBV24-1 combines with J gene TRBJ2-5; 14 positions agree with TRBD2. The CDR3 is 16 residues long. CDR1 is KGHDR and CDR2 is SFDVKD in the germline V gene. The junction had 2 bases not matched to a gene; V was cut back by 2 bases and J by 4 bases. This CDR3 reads CATSDYGTSGRETQYF. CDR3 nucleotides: TGTGCCACCAGTGATTACGGGACTAGCGGGAGAGAGACCCAGTACTTC.

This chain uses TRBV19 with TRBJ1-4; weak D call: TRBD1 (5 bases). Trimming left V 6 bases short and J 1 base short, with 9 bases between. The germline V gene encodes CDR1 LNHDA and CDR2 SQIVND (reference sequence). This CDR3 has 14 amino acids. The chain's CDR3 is CASSSGGTNEKLFF. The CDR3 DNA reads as TGTGCCAGTAGCTCCGGGGGAACTAATGAAAAACTGTTTTTT.

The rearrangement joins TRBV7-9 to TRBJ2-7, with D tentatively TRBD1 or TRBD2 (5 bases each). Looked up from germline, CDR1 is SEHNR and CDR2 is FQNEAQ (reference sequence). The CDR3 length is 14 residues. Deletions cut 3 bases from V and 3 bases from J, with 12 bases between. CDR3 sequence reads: CASSLREGFYEQYF. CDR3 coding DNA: TGTGCCAGCAGCTTGCGCGAGGGGTTCTACGAGCAGTACTTC.

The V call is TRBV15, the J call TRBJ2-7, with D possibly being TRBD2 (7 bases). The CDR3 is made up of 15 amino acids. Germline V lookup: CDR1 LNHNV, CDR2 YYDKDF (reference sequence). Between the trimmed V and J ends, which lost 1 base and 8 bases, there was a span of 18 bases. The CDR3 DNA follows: TGTGCCACCAGCAGAGGAGGGGGGAGGGCCAGTCAGCAGTACTTC. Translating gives CATSRGGGRASQQYF.